This T cell receptor beta chain is from a study of blood T cell repertoires in COVID-19 (dated by TCRdb to the early 2020s). A note on the overall study: Samples from collaborators originated in the United States, Italy and Spain and spanned both the acute and convalescent phases of COVID-19. The prospective study material was composed of cDNA or gDNA derived from T cells, B-cell-depleted T cells, or PBMCs. Deeply sampled blood TCRbeta repertoires from subjects exposed to, actively infected with, or recovered from COVID-19 were included in the dataset. The repertoires were released in a freely available public database intended as a resource for research on the immune response to SARS-CoV-2. Samples were obtained from the ongoing ImmuneRACE study (first 160 participants) and from some 1,300 subjects provided by 6 global collaborators. Nearly every sample came with metadata listing a de-identified subject ID, COVID-19 status, age in years and sex. Where available, HLA class I and class II types were taken from metadata supplied by the sample provider and were not determined by assay-based typing.

In regard to this clone: What this receptor recognizes is not known. Base qualities were left out, and no much larger clone turns up one base away.

The immunoSEQ Assay, a bias-controlled multiplex PCR, was used to amplify TCRbeta CDR3 regions from genomic DNA. In the paper's pipeline: The number of nucleated cells in each sample was estimated from the amplification of reference gene primers within the assay. To quantify the absolute abundance of each unique TCRbeta CDR3 rearrangement, sequence reads were collapsed and filtered. For each sample, productive Simpson clonality was calculated as the square root of Simpson's diversity index across productive rearrangements. The immuneACCESS repertoire file appears here via TCRdb, limited to in-frame rearrangements. These files lack a portion of the clones; in checked studies, under half of the deficit traces to unresolved V genes, and the cause of the others is not known. Clonal size and the V and J genes are those of that table, whereas D and trimming came from the DNA. For this sample the table gives 150,000 to 200,000 clones, of which 75% to 90% were detected only once. The top ten hold 2% to 2.5% of the sample.

Participants in the prospective study were enrolled through a virtual design, were aged about 18 to 100 years, and lived in 24 United States geographic areas. In the prospective study, cohorts were assigned on the basis of participant-reported clinical history obtained from a screening survey and a study questionnaire. Each participant in the prospective study had whole blood, serum and a nasopharyngeal or oropharyngeal swab collected by mobile phlebotomists. Over a roughly 2-month period, participants in the prospective study had the option of providing additional blood draws and questionnaires. Before DNA extraction, prospective study blood samples were shipped either frozen or at room temperature. Summary of the overall study and its limitations: How much clinical and demographic metadata was included differed by source and by participant, and the metadata was provided uncurated.

This clonotype originated in a middle-aged woman with acute COVID-19. The specimen sequenced was PBMCs or T cells enriched from blood (not recorded which).

The nucleotide sequence reads TGCGCCAGCAGCTCAGGGGGTTGGGAGACCCAGTACTTC. It translates to CASSSGGWETQYF. The rearrangement combines TRBV5-1 with TRBJ2-5; a stretch of 7 junction bases matches TRBD1. The germline V gene sets CDR1 to SGHRS and CDR2 to YFSETQ. V and J are trimmed by 3 bases and 5 bases, and the gene matches miss 4 bases of the junction. Measured from the cysteine to the phenylalanine, the CDR3 is 13 residues long. The CDR3 DNA has 39 bases and is translated from base 1.